The 30 T cell receptor beta chains in this list originate from one sample, sequenced in a study of blood T cell repertoires in COVID-19. Repertoires were generated with immunoSEQ multiplex PCR, while TCRdb's copy carries only in-frame clones and drops some. Found here are a few hundred thousand clones, around 87% of them singletons; the top ten hold roughly 1.9%. The sequencing input was PBMCs or T cells enriched from blood (not recorded which). These receptors all come from a man between 35 and 55 years old in a cohort exposed to, infected with or recovered from COVID-19 (not recorded which).

The V and J genes are TRBV6-5 and TRBJ1-2; TRBD1 matches 10 bases. The CDR3 runs to 15 residues. CDR1 is MNHEY, CDR2 SVGAGI, per germline. Losses at the gene ends were 7 bases for V and 7 bases for J; bases not matched to a gene: 12. DNA for the CDR3: TGTGCCAGCACTACTCCCGGGACAGGGGCGGGTGGCTACACCTTC. This codes for CASTTPGTGAGGYTF.

The V and J genes are TRBV29-1 and TRBJ1-3, with D maybe TRBD1 (5 bases). The CDR3 length is 12 residues. Germline CDR1 reads SQVTM; CDR2 reads ANQGSEA. Trimming took off 6 bases at V and 3 bases at J, with 9 bases between the two ends. The CDR3 loop is CSVQGGGNTIYF. The CDR3 coding sequence is TGCAGCGTCCAGGGAGGTGGAAACACCATATATTTT. The full variable domain, completed using reference TRBV29-1 and TRBJ1-3, is SAVISQKPSRDICQRGTSLTIQCQVDSQVTMMFWYRQQPGQSLTLIATANQGSEATYESGFVIDKFPISRPNLTFSTLTVSNMSPEDSSIYLCSVQGGGNTIYFGEGSWLTVV.

The V gene is TRBV6-5, the J gene TRBJ1-2; D gene ambiguous. V was pared by 6 bases and J by 3 bases, with 14 bases between. The CDR3 covers 14 residues. Germline-derived CDR1 and CDR2 are MNHEY and SVGAGI. CDR3 nucleotide sequence: TGTGCCAGCAGCAGACTGGCCTGGGACTATGGCTACACCTTC. Translated, it gives CASSRLAWDYGYTF.

The chain uses TRBV11-2 and TRBJ2-1; 8 bases match TRBD2. This CDR3 has 15 amino acids. With 0 bases clipped from V and 5 bases from J, the junction kept 3 bases outside the gene matches. Germline loops: CDR1 SGHAT, CDR2 FQNNGV. CDR3 coding DNA: TGTGCCAGCAGCTTAGAGGGGACTAGTAACAATGAGCAGTTCTTC. It encodes CASSLEGTSNNEQFF.

This clone was recorded at least ten times. One end of the junction fails to match germline, which may point to a read error. The chain couples TRBV5-1 to TRBJ1-1; no firm D call. The germline V gene encodes CDR1 SGHRS and CDR2 YFSETQ. The CDR3 has 13 amino acids. The DNA for the CDR3 is TGCGCCAGCAGCTTGGAGGATTCCACTAAAGCTTTCTTT. Translating it yields CASSLEDSTKAFF.

There are a few counts of this clone. The genes are TRBV27 and TRBJ1-2; D remains unclear. Looked up from germline, CDR1 is MNHEY and CDR2 is SMNVEV (reference sequence). The CDR3 loop spans 13 amino acids. V lost 1 base, J lost 8 bases, and 11 bases lay in between. The CDR3: CASSLLGVSGYTF. CDR3 in DNA: TGTGCCAGCAGTTTATTGGGAGTTTCCGGCTACACCTTC.

The chain is built from TRBV10-3 and TRBJ2-3; D is unresolved. There are 16 residues in the CDR3. Trimming left V 2 bases short and J 0 bases short, with 12 bases between. Per the germline V gene, CDR1 is ENHRY and CDR2 is SYGVKD. CDR3 region: CAISEPRSTSTDTQYF. The CDR3 bases are TGTGCCATCAGTGAGCCTAGGAGTACTAGCACAGATACGCAGTATTTT.

This chain links TRBV3-1 (or the pseudogene TRBV3-2) with TRBJ1-2; 9 bases fit TRBD1. Germline V gene lookup returns CDR1 LGHDT and CDR2 YNNKEL (reference sequence). Germline trimming cut 6 bases from V and 4 bases from J; bases unmatched to any gene: 6. This CDR3 has 14 residues. The CDR3 is CASRDRGSLYGYTF. The CDR3 region has the DNA TGTGCCAGCAGGGACAGGGGTTCCCTCTATGGCTACACCTTC.

This clone was picked up a small number of times. The J gene is TRBJ2-2, the V gene TRBV15; no reliable D call. Trimming stripped 4 bases from V and 4 bases from J, with 22 bases between. The CDR3 is made up of 18 amino acids. Looked up from germline, CDR1 is LNHNV and CDR2 is YYDKDF (reference sequence). CDR3 region: CATSTGISPVRRTGELFF. DNA of the CDR3: TGTGCCACCAGCACGGGTATATCCCCCGTAAGGCGCACCGGGGAGCTGTTTTTT.

This rearrangement joins TRBV5-1 to TRBJ1-6, with a tentative D call TRBD1 (6 bases). The V and J ends lost 0 bases and 10 bases respectively, with 14 bases between them. In germline, CDR1 is SGHRS, CDR2 YFSETQ. The CDR3 has 15 residues. The CDR3: CASSLAGRRGSPLHF. CDR3 nucleotides: TGCGCCAGCAGCTTGGCGGGCCGAAGGGGGTCACCCCTCCACTTT.

This clone was detected once. The chain has TRBV3-1 (or the pseudogene TRBV3-2) and TRBJ1-1; TRBD1 is a possible D gene (6 bases). This CDR3 contains 13 residues. Germline CDR1 reads LGHDT; CDR2 reads YNNKEL (reference sequence). V lost 5 bases and J 6 bases, leaving 13 bases between the germline ends. CDR3 in amino acids: CASSARGRAEAFF. CDR3 in DNA: TGTGCCAGCAGCGCCAGGGGAAGGGCTGAAGCTTTCTTT.

The chain joins TRBV3-1 (or the pseudogene TRBV3-2) to TRBJ1-2; 10 nucleotides agree with TRBD1. The germline CDR1 and CDR2 sequences are LGHDT and YNNKEL (reference sequence). J gave up 10 bases and V 6 bases, and 11 bases lay outside the gene matches. The CDR3 is 14 amino acids. CDR3 region: CASRSLDRGPNYTF. CDR3 sequence (DNA): TGTGCCAGCAGAAGCTTAGACAGGGGGCCAAACTACACCTTC.

The chain combines TRBV30 with TRBJ1-4; TRBD1 agrees at 10 bases. Germline CDR1 GTSNPN, CDR2 SVGIG (reference sequence). The CDR3 loop spans 13 amino acids. The V and J ends lost 5 bases and 7 bases, in that order; junction bases with no gene match: 4. CDR3 in amino acids: CAWEDRGSEKLFF. CDR3 bases: TGTGCCTGGGAGGACAGGGGGAGTGAAAAACTGTTTTTT.

The chain links TRBV27 to TRBJ2-7, with D tentatively TRBD2 (6 bases). V was shortened by 3 bases and J by 5 bases, with 17 bases between the two germline ends. The CDR3 is 15 residues long. Germline CDR1 and CDR2: MNHEY and SMNVEV (reference sequence). The CDR3 loop reads CASSFTGRSLHEQYF. DNA of the CDR3: TGTGCCAGCAGTTTTACCGGGAGATCATTACACGAGCAGTACTTC.

The V and J genes are TRBV25-1 and TRBJ1-2; possibly TRBD1 for D (6 bases). Germline lookup yields CDR1 MGHDK and CDR2 SYGVNS. Trimming took off 2 bases at V and 7 bases at J, with 14 bases between the two ends. The CDR3 spans 14 residues. CDR3 nucleotides: TGTGCCAGCAGTGAAGAGGGGGTGGGTAGTGGCTACACCTTC. Amino acids: CASSEEGVGSGYTF.

V usage is TRBV19 and J usage is TRBJ2-6; 9 bases line up with TRBD1. J gave up 4 bases and V 4 bases, and 8 bases lay outside the gene matches. The CDR3 extends over 17 amino acids. CDR1 is LNHDA and CDR2 is SQIVND in the germline V gene (reference sequence). DNA of the CDR3: TGTGCCAGTAGTAGGGGACAGGGAGGGTTGGGGGCCAACGTCCTGACTTTC. This codes for CASSRGQGGLGANVLTF.

The rearrangement uses TRBV24-1 and TRBJ2-3, with D tentatively TRBD2 (5 bases). Per germline, CDR1 KGHDR and CDR2 SFDVKD. V lost 3 bases and J 3 bases, leaving 9 bases between the germline ends. The CDR3 is 14 residues long. The CDR3 spells CATSDTGVTDTQYF. The CDR3 DNA reads TGTGCCACCAGTGATACCGGGGTTACAGATACGCAGTATTTT.

This chain links TRBV2 with TRBJ2-1; 9 positions match TRBD2. CDR1 and CDR2 (germline): SNHLY, FYNNEI. Unmatched junction bases numbered 6, after V lost 2 bases and J lost 7 bases. The CDR3 contains 15 residues. The CDR3 here is CASSESASGINEQFF. For the CDR3, the DNA is TGTGCCAGCAGTGAATCGGCTAGCGGGATAAATGAGCAGTTCTTC.

This chain connects TRBV27 to TRBJ1-2, with TRBD1 matching 8 bases. Germline CDR1 MNHEY, CDR2 SMNVEV (reference sequence). The CDR3 spans 15 residues. The V gene end was trimmed by 2 bases and the J gene end by 2 bases; junction bases not matched to a gene: 4. The CDR3 loop reads CASSLGRQGNYGYTF. CDR3 DNA: TGTGCCAGCAGTTTAGGGCGACAGGGGAACTATGGCTACACCTTC.

The chain couples TRBV7-2 to TRBJ2-7; TRBD2 aligns across 10 bases. The CDR3 spans 15 residues. The germline V gene encodes CDR1 SGHTA and CDR2 FQGNSA. The trim removed 4 bases at V and 0 bases at J, leaving 3 bases unmatched. The CDR3 spells CASSSRLAGSYEQYF. The CDR3 DNA is TGTGCCAGCAGCTCTCGACTAGCGGGCTCCTACGAGCAGTACTTC.

V usage is TRBV9 and J usage is TRBJ2-5; 8 nucleotides agree with TRBD2. Germline lookup yields CDR1 SGDLS and CDR2 YYNGEE. V lost 4 bases to trimming and J lost 6 bases; unmatched junction nucleotides: 11. This CDR3 contains 15 residues. The CDR3 loop is CASSPPGGSSKTQYF. CDR3 sequence (DNA): TGTGCCAGCAGCCCTCCGGGGGGGTCTTCAAAGACCCAGTACTTC.

This chain connects TRBV6-6 to TRBJ1-5; maybe TRBD1 (6 bases). The CDR3 is made up of 14 amino acids. Trimming shortened V by 5 bases and J by 7 bases, and 15 bases separated the two germline ends. Germline loops: CDR1 MNHNY, CDR2 SVGAGI (reference sequence). The CDR3 sequence is CASSVQGRKQPQHF. CDR3 sequence (DNA): TGTGCCAGCAGTGTGCAGGGGAGAAAACAGCCCCAGCATTTT.

In the case of this clone: This same CDR3 is encoded by further DNA sequences in the sample. The V gene is TRBV9, the J gene TRBJ1-1, with 8 bases aligning to TRBD1. Germline V lookup: CDR1 SGDLS, CDR2 YYNGEE. This CDR3 has 15 residues. With 0 bases clipped from V and 1 base from J, the junction kept 2 bases outside the gene matches. The CDR3 region has the DNA TGTGCCAGCAGCGTAGTCGGACAGGGGAACACTGAAGCTTTCTTT. Translating gives CASSVVGQGNTEAFF.

V gene TRBV29-1 combines with J gene TRBJ1-1; D possibly corresponds to TRBD1 (6 bases). There are 14 residues in the CDR3. Trimming removed 2 bases at V and 4 bases at J, with 14 bases between. The germline V gene encodes CDR1 SQVTM and CDR2 ANQGSEA. CDR3: CSVEKQGIGTEAFF. CDR3 in DNA: TGCAGCGTTGAAAAACAGGGAATAGGCACTGAAGCTTTCTTT.

This clone was observed at least ten times. The gene calls are TRBV19 and TRBJ2-7; D is perhaps TRBD1 (6 bases). Trimming stripped 5 bases from V and 3 bases from J, with 17 bases between. Germline V gene lookup returns CDR1 LNHDA and CDR2 SQIVND (reference sequence). The CDR3 runs to 15 residues. DNA of the CDR3: TGTGCCAGTAGTCAAACAGGGTCCCCCTACTACGAGCAGTACTTC. Protein: CASSQTGSPYYEQYF.

The chain links TRBV30 to TRBJ2-1; perhaps TRBD2 as D (5 bases). Looked up from germline, CDR1 is GTSNPN and CDR2 is SVGIG (reference sequence). The CDR3 totals 12 residues. CDR3 region: CGMGRSYNEQFF. As DNA, the CDR3 is TGTGGTATGGGGAGATCCTACAATGAGCAGTTCTTC. Full variable domain (rest looked up from reference TRBV30 and TRBJ2-1): SQTIHQWPATLVQPVGSPLSLECTVEGTSNPNLYWYRQAAGRGLQLLFYSVGIGQISSEVPQNLSASRPQDRQFILSSKKLLLSDSGFYLCGMGRSYNEQFFGPGTRLTVL.

The chain uses TRBV27 and TRBJ1-6; 7 positions agree with TRBD1. CDR3 length equals 15 residues. Germline values: CDR1 MNHEY, CDR2 SMNVEV (reference sequence). J lost 6 bases, V lost 5 bases, and 7 bases had no gene match. CDR3 in DNA: TGTGCCAGCAGTCAGGACAGGCGTAGTAATTCACCCCTCCACTTT. It specifies CASSQDRRSNSPLHF.

V usage is TRBV5-1 and J usage is TRBJ1-1, with TRBD1 as a possible D gene (6 bases). V dropped 2 bases and J dropped 1 base, with 9 bases sitting between them. Germline assignment: CDR1 SGHRS and CDR2 YFSETQ. The CDR3 is 14 residues long. CDR3: CASSFGGQNTEAFF. The CDR3 DNA reads as TGCGCCAGCAGCTTCGGGGGGCAGAACACTGAAGCTTTCTTT.

V is TRBV15 and J is TRBJ1-1, with D possibly TRBD1 on 5 matching bases. The CDR3 consists of 13 residues. With 1 base removed from V and 3 bases from J, the gap between germline ends came to 6 bases. The germline gives CDR1 LNHNV, CDR2 YYDKDF (reference sequence). CDR3 nucleotides: TGTGCCACCAGCAGAGGCAGGGACACTGAAGCTTTCTTT. Its translation: CATSRGRDTEAFF.

The chain has TRBV28 and TRBJ2-2; 7 nucleotides line up with TRBD2. V dropped 7 bases and J dropped 2; count of bases not matched to a gene: 4. CDR3 length: 14 residues. Germline lookup yields CDR1 MDHEN and CDR2 SYDVKM. The CDR3 here is CASKPSGNTGELFF. The CDR3 DNA sequence: TGTGCCAGCAAGCCTAGCGGAAACACCGGGGAGCTGTTTTTT.